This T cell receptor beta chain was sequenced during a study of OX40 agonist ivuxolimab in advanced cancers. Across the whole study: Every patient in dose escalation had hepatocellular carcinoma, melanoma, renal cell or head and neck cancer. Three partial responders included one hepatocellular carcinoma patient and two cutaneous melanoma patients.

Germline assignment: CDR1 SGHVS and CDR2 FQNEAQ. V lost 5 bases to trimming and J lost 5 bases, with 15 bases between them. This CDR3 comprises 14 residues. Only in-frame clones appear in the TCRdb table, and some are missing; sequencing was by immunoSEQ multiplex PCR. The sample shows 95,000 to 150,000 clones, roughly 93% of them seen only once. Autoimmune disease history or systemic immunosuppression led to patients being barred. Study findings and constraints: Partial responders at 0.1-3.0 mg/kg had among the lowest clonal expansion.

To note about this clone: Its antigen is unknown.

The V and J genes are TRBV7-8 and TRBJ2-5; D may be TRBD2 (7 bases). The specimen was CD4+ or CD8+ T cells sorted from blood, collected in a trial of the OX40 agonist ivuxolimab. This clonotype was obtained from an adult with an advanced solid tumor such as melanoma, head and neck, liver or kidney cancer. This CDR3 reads CASSPRGLAETQYF. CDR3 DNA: TGTGCCAGCAGCCCGCGGGGGCTAGCGGAGACCCAGTACTTC. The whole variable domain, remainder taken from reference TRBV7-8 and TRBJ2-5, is GAGVSQSPRYKVAKRGQDVALRCDPISGHVSLFWYQQALGQGPEFLTYFQNEAQLDKSGLPSDRFFAERPEGSVSTLKIQRTQQEDSAVYLCASSPRGLAETQYFGPGTRLLVL.